This record concerns one TCR beta chain sequence. The sample originates from a study of blood T cell repertoires in COVID-19. How the authors handled the data: Amplification with reference gene primers provided the estimates of nucleated cell counts. The assay was immunoSEQ multiplex PCR, and TCRdb's table has in-frame clones only and misses some. V and J calls plus clone size are reproduced from that table; the DNA served to infer D and trimming. The sample holds about 350,000 clones, about 86% seen once. The CDR3 is made up of 14 amino acids. The germline V gene encodes CDR1 SNHLY and CDR2 FYNNEI. After removal of 4 bases from V and 0 bases from J, the junction contained 1 base not matched to a gene.

The origin of this receptor is a woman aged 55-75 years with COVID-19, enrolled during active disease. The genes are TRBV2 and TRBJ2-7, with 9 nucleotides matching TRBD1. The specimen was peripheral blood. The DNA of the CDR3 is TGTGCCAGCAGTGGGGACAGGGCCTCCTACGAGCAGTACTTC. Translating it yields CASSGDRASYEQYF.